This T cell receptor (beta chain) was sequenced in a study of shared clonotypes between healthy human individuals. Selected positively for CCR7 and CD45RO-negative, naive CD8 cells excluded terminally differentiated effector memory CD45RA+ cells. The CDR3 contains 18 residues. Using immunoSEQ multiplex PCR, the repertoire was profiled, and TCRdb retains in-frame clones only, with some absent. The data show about 2 million clones, roughly 95% seen once. The chain links TRBV21-1 to TRBJ1-5; TRBD1, as called in the table, went unchecked against the DNA. TRBV21-1 is termed a pseudogene. This TCR was recovered from a man between 18 and 29 years old in good health. Sequenced input: naive CD8+ T cells sorted from blood. The CDR3 here is CASSVTGQGSFSNQPQHF. The CDR3 DNA reads TGTGCCAGCAGTGTAACCGGACAGGGGTCATTCAGCAATCAGCCCCAGCATTTT.